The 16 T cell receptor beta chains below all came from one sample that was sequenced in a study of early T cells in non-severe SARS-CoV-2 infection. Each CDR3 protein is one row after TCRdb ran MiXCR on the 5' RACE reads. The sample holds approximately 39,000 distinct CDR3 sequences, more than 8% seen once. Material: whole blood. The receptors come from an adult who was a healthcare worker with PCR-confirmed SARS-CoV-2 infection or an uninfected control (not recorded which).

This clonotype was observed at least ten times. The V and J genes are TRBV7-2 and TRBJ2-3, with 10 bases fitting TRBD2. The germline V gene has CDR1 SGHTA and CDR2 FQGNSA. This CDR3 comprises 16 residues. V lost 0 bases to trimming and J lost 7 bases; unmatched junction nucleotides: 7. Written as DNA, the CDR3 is TGTGCCAGCAGCTTAGCGCATCTAGCGGGGGTAAATACGCAGTATTTT. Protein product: CASSLAHLAGVNTQYF.

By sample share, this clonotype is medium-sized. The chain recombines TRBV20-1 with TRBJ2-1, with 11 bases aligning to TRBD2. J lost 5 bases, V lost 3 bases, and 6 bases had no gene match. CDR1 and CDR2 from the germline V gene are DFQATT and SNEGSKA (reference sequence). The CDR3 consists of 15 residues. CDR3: CSASPGTSGDNEQFF. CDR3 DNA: TGCAGTGCTAGTCCCGGGACTAGCGGCGACAATGAGCAGTTCTTC.

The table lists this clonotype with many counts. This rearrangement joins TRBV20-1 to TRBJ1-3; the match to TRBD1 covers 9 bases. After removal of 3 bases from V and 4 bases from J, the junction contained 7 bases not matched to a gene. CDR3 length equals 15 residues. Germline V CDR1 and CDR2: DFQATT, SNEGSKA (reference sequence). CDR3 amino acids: CSARGQGSYGNTIYF. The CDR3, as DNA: TGCAGTGCTAGGGGACAGGGCTCTTACGGAAACACCATATATTTT.

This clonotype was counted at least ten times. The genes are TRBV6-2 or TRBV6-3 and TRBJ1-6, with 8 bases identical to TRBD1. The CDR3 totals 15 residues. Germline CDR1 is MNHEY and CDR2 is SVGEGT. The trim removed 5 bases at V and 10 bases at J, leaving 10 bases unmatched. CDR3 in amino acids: CASSDRTGSYSPLHF. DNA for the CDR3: TGTGCCAGCAGTGACCGGACAGGGTCATACTCACCCCTCCACTTT.

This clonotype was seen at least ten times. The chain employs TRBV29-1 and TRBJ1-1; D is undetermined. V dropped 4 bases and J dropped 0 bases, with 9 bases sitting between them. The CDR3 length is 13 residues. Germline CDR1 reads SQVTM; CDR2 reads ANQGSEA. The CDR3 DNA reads TGCAGCGTTGCCCAGGCTGTGAACACTGAAGCTTTCTTT. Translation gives CSVAQAVNTEAFF.

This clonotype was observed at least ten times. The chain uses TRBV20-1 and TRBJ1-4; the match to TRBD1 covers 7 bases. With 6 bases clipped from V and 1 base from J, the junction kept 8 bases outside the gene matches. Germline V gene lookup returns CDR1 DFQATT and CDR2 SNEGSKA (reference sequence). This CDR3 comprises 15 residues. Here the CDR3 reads CSAIRQGETNEKLFF. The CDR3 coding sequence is TGCAGTGCAATCCGACAGGGCGAAACTAATGAAAAACTGTTTTTT.

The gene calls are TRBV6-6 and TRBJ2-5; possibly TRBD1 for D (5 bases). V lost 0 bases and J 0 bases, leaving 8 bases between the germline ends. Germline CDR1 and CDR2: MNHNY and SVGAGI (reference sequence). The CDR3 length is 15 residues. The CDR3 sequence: CASSYSKGYQETQYF. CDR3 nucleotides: TGTGCCAGCAGTTACTCGAAGGGGTACCAAGAGACCCAGTACTTC.

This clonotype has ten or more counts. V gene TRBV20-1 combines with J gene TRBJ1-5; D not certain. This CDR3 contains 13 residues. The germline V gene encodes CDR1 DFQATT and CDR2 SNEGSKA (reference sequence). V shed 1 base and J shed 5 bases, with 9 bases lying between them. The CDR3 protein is CSARVDGDQPQHF. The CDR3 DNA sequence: TGCAGTGCTAGAGTCGACGGGGATCAGCCCCAGCATTTT.

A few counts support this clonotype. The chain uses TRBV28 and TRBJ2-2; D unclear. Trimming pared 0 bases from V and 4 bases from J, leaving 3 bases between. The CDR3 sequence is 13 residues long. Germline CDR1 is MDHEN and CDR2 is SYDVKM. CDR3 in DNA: TGTGCCAGCAGTTTATGGGGCACCGGGGAGCTGTTTTTT. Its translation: CASSLWGTGELFF.

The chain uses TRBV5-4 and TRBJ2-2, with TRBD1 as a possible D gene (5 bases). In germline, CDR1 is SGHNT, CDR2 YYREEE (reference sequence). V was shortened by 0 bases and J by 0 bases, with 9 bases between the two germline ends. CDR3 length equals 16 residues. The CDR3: CASSLGRGPNTGELFF. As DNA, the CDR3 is TGTGCCAGCAGCTTGGGAAGGGGCCCGAACACCGGGGAGCTGTTTTTT.

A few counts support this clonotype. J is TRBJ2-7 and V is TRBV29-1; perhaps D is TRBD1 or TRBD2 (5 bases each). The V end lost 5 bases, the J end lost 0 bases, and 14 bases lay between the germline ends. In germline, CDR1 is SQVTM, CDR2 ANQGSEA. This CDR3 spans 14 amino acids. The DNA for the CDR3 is TGCAGCGTTCTCGGGAAGGACAACTCCTACGAGCAGTACTTC. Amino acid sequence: CSVLGKDNSYEQYF.

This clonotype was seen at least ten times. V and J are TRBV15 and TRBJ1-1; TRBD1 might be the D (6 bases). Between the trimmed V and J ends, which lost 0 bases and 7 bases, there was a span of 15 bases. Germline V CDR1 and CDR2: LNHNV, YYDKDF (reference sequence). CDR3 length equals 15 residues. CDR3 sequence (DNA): TGTGCCACCAGCAGAGATAACACAGGGTGGGGTGAAGCTTTCTTT. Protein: CATSRDNTGWGEAFF.

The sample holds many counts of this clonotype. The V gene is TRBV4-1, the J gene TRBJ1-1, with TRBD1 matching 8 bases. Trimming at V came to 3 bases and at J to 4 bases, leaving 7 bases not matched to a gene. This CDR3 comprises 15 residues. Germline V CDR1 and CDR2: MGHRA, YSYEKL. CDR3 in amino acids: CASSHTGQGGTEAFF. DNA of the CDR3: TGCGCCAGCAGCCATACCGGACAGGGTGGCACTGAAGCTTTCTTT.

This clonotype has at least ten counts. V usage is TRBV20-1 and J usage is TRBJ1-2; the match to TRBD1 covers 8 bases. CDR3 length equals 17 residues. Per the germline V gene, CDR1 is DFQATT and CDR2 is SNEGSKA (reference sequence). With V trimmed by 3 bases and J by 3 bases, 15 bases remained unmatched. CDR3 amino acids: CSASRGAGGEGDYGYTF. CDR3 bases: TGCAGTGCTAGCCGAGGGGCAGGGGGCGAAGGCGACTATGGCTACACCTTC.

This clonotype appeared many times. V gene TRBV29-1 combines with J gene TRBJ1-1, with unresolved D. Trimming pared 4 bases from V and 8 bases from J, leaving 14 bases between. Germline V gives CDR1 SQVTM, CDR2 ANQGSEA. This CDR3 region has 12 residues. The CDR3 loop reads CSVARQGPEAFF. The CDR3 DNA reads TGCAGCGTTGCGAGACAAGGGCCCGAAGCTTTCTTT.

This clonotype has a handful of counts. CDR3 DNA: TGTGCCAGCATCGCTACCAGGGGGCCGGGGAACACTGAAGCTTTCTTT. It encodes CASIATRGPGNTEAFF. The V call is TRBV5-5, the J call TRBJ1-1; TRBD1 matches 8 bases. The CDR3 spans 16 residues. The germline V gene encodes CDR1 SGHKS and CDR2 YYEKEE (reference sequence). Unmatched junction bases numbered 11, after V lost 6 bases and J lost 1 base.